These 7 T cell receptor beta chains originate from one sample sequenced in a study of T-cell memory formation after mild COVID-19. Via MiXCR, TCRdb re-called the 5' RACE reads, giving one row per CDR3 protein. The sample lists 470,000 or so distinct CDR3 sequences, roughly 20% seen once, with roughly 8.4% in the top ten. The sample consisted of PBMCs or a T cell subset sorted from them (not recorded which). All receptors derive from an adult woman who had mild COVID-19 (a few samples of this study predate the infection). Cell type and time point are not known.

This clonotype was picked up a small number of times. The chain couples TRBV5-1 to TRBJ1-1, with a possible D match to TRBD1 (6 bases). The ends were cut back, 4 bases at V and 6 bases at J, with 13 bases in the middle. The CDR3 contains 13 residues. The germline gives CDR1 SGHRS, CDR2 YFSETQ. The CDR3 is CASSEPGTPEAFF. The CDR3 region has the DNA TGCGCCAGCAGCGAGCCAGGGACACCTGAAGCTTTCTTT.

This clonotype has just a few counts. This sequence joins TRBV5-1 and TRBJ2-1, with TRBD2 matching over 7 bases. The CDR3 is 16 residues long. Germline lookup yields CDR1 SGHRS and CDR2 YFSETQ. The trim removed 0 bases at V and 0 bases at J, leaving 3 bases unmatched. The CDR3 is CASSLARTSSYNEQFF. The CDR3 region has the DNA TGCGCCAGCAGCTTGGCTCGGACTAGCTCCTACAATGAGCAGTTCTTC.

The V call is TRBV12-3 or TRBV12-4, the J call TRBJ2-3; TRBD2 agrees at 7 bases. Trimming cost V 5 bases and J 0 bases; bases outside gene matches: 8. The CDR3 contains 16 residues. The CDR3 DNA is TGTGCCAGCAGTATTGGGACTAAAGCTAGCACAGATACGCAGTATTTT. Translated, it gives CASSIGTKASTDTQYF.

This clonotype was detected a few times. The chain links TRBV14 to TRBJ2-7; D unresolved. Germline loops: CDR1 SGHDN, CDR2 FVKESK. V was shortened by 5 bases and J by 0 bases, with 8 bases between the two germline ends. This CDR3 is 13 amino acids long. CDR3 DNA: TGTGCCAGCAGCGGCGCCAACTCCTACGAGCAGTACTTC. Its translation is CASSGANSYEQYF.

This clonotype was detected only a few times. The J gene is TRBJ2-2, the V gene TRBV5-1, with D unclear. The CDR3 length is 15 residues. The germline V gene encodes CDR1 SGHRS and CDR2 YFSETQ. The ends were cut back, 0 bases at V and 0 bases at J, with 6 bases in the middle. The CDR3 protein is CASSLGSPNTGELFF. CDR3 coding DNA: TGCGCCAGCAGCTTGGGATCTCCGAACACCGGGGAGCTGTTTTTT.

The chain uses TRBV29-1 and TRBJ1-1; no definite D call. The CDR3 is 16 amino acids. Germline V gene sequence: CDR1 SQVTM, CDR2 ANQGSEA. Trimming pared 2 bases from V and 3 bases from J, leaving 19 bases between. Written as DNA, the CDR3 is TGCAGCGTTGAATTATGGACGAATATCGCGGACACTGAAGCTTTCTTT. Amino acid sequence: CSVELWTNIADTEAFF.

This clonotype has just a few counts. The chain has TRBV3-1 and TRBJ2-5; no clear D gene. Trimming took off 1 base at V and 3 bases at J, with 9 bases between the two ends. The CDR3 contains 14 residues. CDR1 is LGHDT and CDR2 is YNNKEL in the germline V gene (reference sequence). Here the CDR3 reads CASSQAILKETQYF. CDR3 nucleotide sequence: TGTGCCAGCAGCCAAGCCATTTTAAAAGAGACCCAGTACTTC.